This T cell receptor (beta chain) was identified in a study of breast tumors, draining lymph nodes, adjacent tissues. As for this clonotype: Its target is not known.

Germline assignment: CDR1 DFQATT and CDR2 SNEGSKA (reference sequence). The CDR3 contains 15 residues. The germline V and J ends were trimmed by 2 bases and 8 bases, with 19 bases remaining between them. Study-level findings and limits: Compared with lymph nodes, tumors were less diverse; compared with nontumor tissue, more. Data fit most tumor T cells coming from lymph node, expanding in tumor. Data only fit, rather than demonstrated, lymph node origin of most tumor T cells. Compared with basal-like, luminal-like tumors shared significantly more repertoire with nontumor tissue.

The lymph nodes were axillary draining lymph nodes from breast cancer patients. A single record per CDR3 protein comes from TCRdb applying MiXCR to the multiplex PCR reads. The data show about 180,000 distinct CDR3 sequences, 33% seen once. The receptor was derived from a female donor with breast cancer. Some clones in this sample may be carry-over from other donors' samples. This chain uses TRBV20-1 with TRBJ1-3; D is ambiguous. Sequencing input: axillary lymph node tissue. The CDR3 sequence is CSARQDSNYGYTIYF. CDR3 bases: TGCAGTGCTAGACAGGACTCTAACTATGGCTACACCATATATTTT.